The 10 T cell receptor beta chains below were found in one sample sequenced in a study of T cell clonotyping in hematopoietic cell transplantation. The data were produced by immunoSEQ multiplex PCR, yet TCRdb's version contains in-frame clones alone and is incomplete. The repertoire holds tens of thousands of clones, roughly 80% seen once, with about 5.4% in the top ten. Time point noted: recipient sample about 28 days before transplant, after cytoreduction. The sequencing here drew on peripheral blood mononuclear cells, taken before stem cell transplant. Receptor source: a man aged 55 to 70 with myelodysplastic syndrome. Some clones in this sample may be carry-over from other donors' samples.

V is TRBV29-1 and J is TRBJ2-3, with TRBD2 matching 15 bases. The CDR3 sequence is 18 residues long. The V gene end was trimmed by 5 bases and the J gene end by 8 bases; junction bases not matched to a gene: 17. The germline CDR1 and CDR2 sequences are SQVTM and ANQGSEA. CDR3 sequence reads: CSVKPSGTSGGPGSTQYF. CDR3 DNA: TGCAGCGTTAAACCATCCGGGACTAGCGGGGGGCCTGGGAGTACGCAGTATTTT.

The rearrangement uses TRBV6-6 and TRBJ1-2; weak D call: TRBD1 (5 bases). This CDR3 contains 12 residues. Germline values: CDR1 MNHNY, CDR2 SVGAGI (reference sequence). Between the trimmed V and J ends, which lost 5 bases and 4 bases, there was a span of 8 bases. CDR3: CASSGTAYGYTF. The CDR3 coding sequence is TGTGCCAGCAGTGGGACCGCCTATGGCTACACCTTC.

The genes are TRBV30 and TRBJ2-2; 11 bases fit TRBD2. CDR3 length: 21 residues. The germline V gene encodes CDR1 GTSNPN and CDR2 SVGIG (reference sequence). V gave up 3 bases and J gave up 3 bases; unmatched junction bases: 21. The CDR3 nucleotides are TGTGCCTGGAGCCGGGACAGGGCACGGCTAGCGGGGGGACACCACACCGGGGAGCTGTTTTTT. As protein: CAWSRDRARLAGGHHTGELFF.

This chain connects TRBV7-2 to TRBJ1-6, with 10 bases aligning to TRBD1. Germline V gene sequence: CDR1 SGHTA, CDR2 FQGNSA. Trimming removed 5 bases from V and 9 bases from J; junction bases left unmatched: 7. The CDR3 sequence is 15 residues long. The CDR3 here is CASSPWTGGTSPLHF. The CDR3 DNA is TGTGCCAGCAGCCCATGGACAGGGGGTACTTCACCCCTCCACTTT.

This clone showed up just a few times. The chain joins TRBV18 to TRBJ2-2, with 13 nucleotides matching TRBD2. The CDR3 has 17 amino acids. V was pared by 3 bases and J by 10 bases, with 11 bases of the junction left unmatched. The germline V gene encodes CDR1 KGHSH and CDR2 LQKENI. The chain's CDR3 is CASSPIPLAGGPKELFF. CDR3 bases: TGTGCCAGCTCACCGATTCCACTAGCGGGGGGGCCCAAGGAGCTGTTTTTT.

The count of this clone is one. The V and J genes are TRBV4-1 and TRBJ1-1; D remains unclear. Trimming removed 3 bases at V and 1 base at J, with 6 bases between. The CDR3 contains 13 residues. Germline lookup yields CDR1 MGHRA and CDR2 YSYEKL. CDR3 in amino acids: CASSQDPNTEAFF. In DNA form, the CDR3 reads TGCGCCAGCAGCCAGGACCCGAACACTGAAGCTTTCTTT.

Here the CDR3 DNA reads TGCAGCGGAGGTTTGCAGGGCGGCTACACCTTC. Translating gives CSGGLQGGYTF. The chain links TRBV29-1 to TRBJ1-2; the D gene is possibly TRBD1 (5 bases). Germline values: CDR1 SQVTM, CDR2 ANQGSEA. Trimming took 7 bases from V and 8 from J, leaving 14 bases between them. The CDR3 is 11 residues long. Full variable domain (missing parts from reference TRBV29-1 and TRBJ1-2): SAVISQKPSRDICQRGTSLTIQCQVDSQVTMMFWYRQQPGQSLTLIATANQGSEATYESGFVIDKFPISRPNLTFSTLTVSNMSPEDSSIYLCSGGLQGGYTFGSGTRLTVV.

This clone was seen a single time. The chain uses TRBV7-2 and TRBJ1-2, with D unclear. This CDR3 is 17 amino acids long. Trimming removed 7 bases from V and 0 bases from J, with 21 bases in between. The V gene's germline CDR1 is SGHTA and CDR2 FQGNSA. CDR3: CASTLGLVPVANYGYTF. CDR3 DNA: TGTGCCAGCACCCTCGGGCTCGTTCCGGTAGCTAACTATGGCTACACCTTC.

This rearrangement joins TRBV7-2 to TRBJ2-3, with 11 bases aligning to TRBD2. CDR3 length: 18 amino acids. V lost 4 bases and J lost 2; bases outside the gene matches: 11. Germline-derived CDR1 and CDR2 are SGHTA and FQGNSA. CDR3 nucleotide sequence: TGTGCCAGCAGCTATAATAGCGGGGGGGCTAGGATCACAGATACGCAGTATTTT. Encoded protein: CASSYNSGGARITDTQYF.

The chain uses TRBV14 and TRBJ1-2; the D gene is possibly TRBD1 (5 bases). Germline assignment: CDR1 SGHDN and CDR2 FVKESK. The V end lost 2 bases, the J end lost 4 bases, and 20 bases lay between the germline ends. The CDR3 is 17 residues long. In DNA form, the CDR3 reads TGTGCCAGCAGCCAAAGGGGTCGAGAAGGGGTGGTCTATGGCTACACCTTC. The encoded protein is CASSQRGREGVVYGYTF.